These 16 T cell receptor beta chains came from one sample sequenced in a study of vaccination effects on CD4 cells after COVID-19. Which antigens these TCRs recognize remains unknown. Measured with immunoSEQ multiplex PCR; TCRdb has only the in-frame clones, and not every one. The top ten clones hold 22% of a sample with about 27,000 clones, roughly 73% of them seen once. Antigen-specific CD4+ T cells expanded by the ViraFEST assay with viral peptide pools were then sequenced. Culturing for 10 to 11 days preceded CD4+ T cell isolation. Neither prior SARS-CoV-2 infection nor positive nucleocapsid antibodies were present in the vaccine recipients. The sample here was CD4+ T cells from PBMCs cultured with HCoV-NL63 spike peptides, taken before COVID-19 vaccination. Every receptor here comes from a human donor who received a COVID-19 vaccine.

CDR3 DNA: TGCGCCAGCAGCTTGACCACAGGGCTCTCTGGAAACACCATATATTTT. Translating it yields CASSLTTGLSGNTIYF. The genes are TRBV5-1 and TRBJ1-3, with D perhaps matching TRBD1 (6 bases). Trimming took 1 base from V and 0 from J, leaving 11 bases between them. The germline gives CDR1 SGHRS, CDR2 YFSETQ. The CDR3 extends over 16 amino acids. The whole variable domain, remainder taken from reference TRBV5-1 and TRBJ1-3, is KAGVTQTPRYLIKTRGQQVTLSCSPISGHRSVSWYQQTPGQGLQFLFEYFSETQRNKGNFPGRFSGRQFSNSRSEMNVSTLELGDSALYLCASSLTTGLSGNTIYFGEGSWLTVV.

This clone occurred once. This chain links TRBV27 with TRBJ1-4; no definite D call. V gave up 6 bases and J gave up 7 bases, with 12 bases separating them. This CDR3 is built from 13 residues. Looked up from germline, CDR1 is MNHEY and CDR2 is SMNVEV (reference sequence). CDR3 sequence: CASRGSSSEKLFF. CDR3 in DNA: TGTGCCAGCAGGGGAAGCTCAAGTGAAAAACTGTTTTTT.

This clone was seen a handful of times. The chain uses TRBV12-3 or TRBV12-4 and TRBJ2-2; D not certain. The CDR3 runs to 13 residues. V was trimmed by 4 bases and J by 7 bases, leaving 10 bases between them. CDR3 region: CASSSLVGGELFF. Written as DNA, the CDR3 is TGTGCCAGCAGTTCCCTCGTCGGCGGGGAGCTGTTTTTT.

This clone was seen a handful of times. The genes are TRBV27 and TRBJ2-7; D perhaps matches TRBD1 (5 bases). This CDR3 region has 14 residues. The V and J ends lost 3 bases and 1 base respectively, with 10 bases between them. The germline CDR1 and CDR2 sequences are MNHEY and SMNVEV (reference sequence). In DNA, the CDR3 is TGTGCCAGCAGTTTTCAGGGTTTTTCCTACGAGCAGTACTTC. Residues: CASSFQGFSYEQYF.

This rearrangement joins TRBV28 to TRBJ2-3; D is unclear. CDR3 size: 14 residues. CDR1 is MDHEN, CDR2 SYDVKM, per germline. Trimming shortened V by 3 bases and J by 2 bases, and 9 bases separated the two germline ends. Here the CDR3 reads CASSFPRNTDTQYF. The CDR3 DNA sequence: TGTGCCAGCAGTTTCCCCAGGAACACAGATACGCAGTATTTT. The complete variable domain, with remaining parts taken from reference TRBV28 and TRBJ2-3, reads DVKVTQSSRYLVKRTGEKVFLECVQDMDHENMFWYRQDPGLGLRLIYFSYDVKMKEKGDIPEGYSVSREKKERFSLILESASTNQTSMYLCASSFPRNTDTQYFGPGTRLTVL.

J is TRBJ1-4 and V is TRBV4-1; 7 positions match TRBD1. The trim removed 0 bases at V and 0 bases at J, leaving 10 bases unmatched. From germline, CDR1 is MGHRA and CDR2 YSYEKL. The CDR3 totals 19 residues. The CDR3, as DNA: TGCGCCAGCAGCCAAGATGGGACAGTCCACGTCACAACTAATGAAAAACTGTTTTTT. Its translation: CASSQDGTVHVTTNEKLFF.

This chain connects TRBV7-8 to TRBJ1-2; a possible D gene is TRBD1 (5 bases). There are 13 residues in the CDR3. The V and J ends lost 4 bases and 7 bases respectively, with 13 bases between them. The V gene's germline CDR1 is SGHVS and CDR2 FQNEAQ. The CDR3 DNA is TGTGCCAGCAGCTCAGGACACACACTTGGCTACACCTTC. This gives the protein CASSSGHTLGYTF. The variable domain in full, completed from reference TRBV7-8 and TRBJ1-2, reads GAGVSQSPRYKVAKRGQDVALRCDPISGHVSLFWYQQALGQGPEFLTYFQNEAQLDKSGLPSDRFFAERPEGSVSTLKIQRTQQEDSAVYLCASSSGHTLGYTFGSGTRLTVV.

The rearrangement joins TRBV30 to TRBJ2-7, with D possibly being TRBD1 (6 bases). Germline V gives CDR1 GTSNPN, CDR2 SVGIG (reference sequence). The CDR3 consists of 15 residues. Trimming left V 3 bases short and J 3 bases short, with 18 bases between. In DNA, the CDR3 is TGTGCCTGGAGCGGAACTTGGGGGCGAGGCTACGAGCAGTACTTC. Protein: CAWSGTWGRGYEQYF. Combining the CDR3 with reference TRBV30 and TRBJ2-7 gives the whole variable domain SQTIHQWPATLVQPVGSPLSLECTVEGTSNPNLYWYRQAAGRGLQLLFYSVGIGQISSEVPQNLSASRPQDRQFILSSKKLLLSDSGFYLCAWSGTWGRGYEQYFGPGTRLTVT.

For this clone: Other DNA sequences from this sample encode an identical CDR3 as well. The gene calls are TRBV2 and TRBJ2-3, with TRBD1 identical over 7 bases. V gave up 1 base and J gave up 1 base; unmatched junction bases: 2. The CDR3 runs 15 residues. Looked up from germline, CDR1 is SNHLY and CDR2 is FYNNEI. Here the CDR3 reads CASSEGDRGTDTQYF. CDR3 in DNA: TGTGCCAGCAGTGAAGGTGACAGGGGCACAGATACGCAGTATTTT.

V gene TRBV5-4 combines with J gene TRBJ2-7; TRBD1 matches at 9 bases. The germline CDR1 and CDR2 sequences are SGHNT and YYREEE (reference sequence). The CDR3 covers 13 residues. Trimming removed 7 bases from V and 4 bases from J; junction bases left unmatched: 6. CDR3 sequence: CASATGGAYEQYF. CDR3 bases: TGTGCCAGCGCCACAGGGGGCGCTTACGAGCAGTACTTC.

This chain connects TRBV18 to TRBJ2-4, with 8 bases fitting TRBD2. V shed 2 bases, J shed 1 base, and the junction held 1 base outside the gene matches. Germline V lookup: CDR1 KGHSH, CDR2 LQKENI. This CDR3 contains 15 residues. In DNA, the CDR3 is TGTGCCAGCTCACCAACGGGAGGGGCCAAAAACATTCAGTACTTC. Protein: CASSPTGGAKNIQYF.

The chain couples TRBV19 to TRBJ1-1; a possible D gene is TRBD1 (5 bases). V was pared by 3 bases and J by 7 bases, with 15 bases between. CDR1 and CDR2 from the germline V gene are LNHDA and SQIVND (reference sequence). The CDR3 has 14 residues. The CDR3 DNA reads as TGTGCCAGTAGTATTGGCCGGGGGAACGTTGAAGCTTTCTTT. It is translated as CASSIGRGNVEAFF.

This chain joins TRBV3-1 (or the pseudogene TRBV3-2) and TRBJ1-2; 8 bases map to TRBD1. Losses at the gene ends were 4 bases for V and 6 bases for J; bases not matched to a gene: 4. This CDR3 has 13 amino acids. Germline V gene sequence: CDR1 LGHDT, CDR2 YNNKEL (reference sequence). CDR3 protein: CASSRTGWDGYTF. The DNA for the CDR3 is TGTGCCAGCAGCCGGACAGGGTGGGATGGCTACACCTTC.

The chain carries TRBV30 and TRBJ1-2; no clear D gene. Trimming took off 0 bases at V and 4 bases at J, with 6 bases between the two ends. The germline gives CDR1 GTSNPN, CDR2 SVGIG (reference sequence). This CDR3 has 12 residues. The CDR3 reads CAWSVGLYGYTF. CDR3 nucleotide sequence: TGTGCCTGGAGTGTGGGCCTCTATGGCTACACCTTC.

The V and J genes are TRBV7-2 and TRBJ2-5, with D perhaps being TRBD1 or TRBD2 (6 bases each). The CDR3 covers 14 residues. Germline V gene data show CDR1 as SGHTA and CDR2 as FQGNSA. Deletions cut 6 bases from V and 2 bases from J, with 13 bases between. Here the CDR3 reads CASSVQGGQETQYF. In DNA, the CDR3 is TGTGCCAGCAGTGTCCAAGGGGGGCAAGAGACCCAGTACTTC.

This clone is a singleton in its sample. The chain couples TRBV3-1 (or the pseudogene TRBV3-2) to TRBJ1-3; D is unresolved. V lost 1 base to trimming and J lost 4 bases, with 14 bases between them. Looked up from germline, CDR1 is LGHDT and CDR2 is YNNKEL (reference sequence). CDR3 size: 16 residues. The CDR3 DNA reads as TGTGCCAGCAGCCAAGGGGCGGGTGGCAGCGGAAACACCATATATTTT. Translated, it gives CASSQGAGGSGNTIYF.